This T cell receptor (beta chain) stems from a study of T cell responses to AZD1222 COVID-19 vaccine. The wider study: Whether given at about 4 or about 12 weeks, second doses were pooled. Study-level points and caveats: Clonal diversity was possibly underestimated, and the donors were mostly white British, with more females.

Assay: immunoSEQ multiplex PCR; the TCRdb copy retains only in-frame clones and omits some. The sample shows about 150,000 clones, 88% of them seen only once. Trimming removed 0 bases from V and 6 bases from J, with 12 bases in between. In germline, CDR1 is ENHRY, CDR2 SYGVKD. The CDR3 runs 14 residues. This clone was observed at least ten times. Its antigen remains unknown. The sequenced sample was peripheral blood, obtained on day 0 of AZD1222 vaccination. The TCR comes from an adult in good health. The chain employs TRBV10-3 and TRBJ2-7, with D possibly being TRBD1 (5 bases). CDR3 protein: CAISESTDQGEQYF. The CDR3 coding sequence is TGTGCCATCAGTGAGTCCACTGACCAGGGCGAGCAGTACTTC.